The 12 T cell receptor beta chains reported below all come from one sample, sequenced in a study of cytomegalovirus exposure and HLA in healthy donors. Researchers ran the PCR with 60 Vbeta and 13 Jbeta primers. TCRdb keeps only in-frame clones here, not all; method: immunoSEQ multiplex PCR. The sample lists about 120,000 clones; 83% were seen once. Sequencing input: PBMCs. Receptors originate from a man in his late teens or twenties in good health and CMV-seropositive.

This clone showed up just once. The V gene is TRBV18, the J gene TRBJ1-4, with 10 bases lining up with TRBD1. Germline V gene lookup returns CDR1 KGHSH and CDR2 LQKENI. V trimming: 5 bases; J trimming: 0 bases; junction bases outside the gene matches: 6. This CDR3 is built from 17 residues. The CDR3 here is CASSKVGQGTTNEKLFF. The CDR3 coding sequence is TGTGCCAGCTCAAAGGTGGGACAGGGGACAACTAATGAAAAACTGTTTTTT.

The chain carries TRBV5-4 and TRBJ1-2; no definite D call. Germline V CDR1 and CDR2: SGHNT, YYREEE (reference sequence). The CDR3 sequence is 15 residues long. V was clipped by 0 bases and J by 0 bases, with 9 bases between them. CDR3 DNA: TGTGCCAGCAGCTTGGATCGAGTCTCTAACTATGGCTACACCTTC. The encoded protein is CASSLDRVSNYGYTF.

The CDR3 protein is CASSPYPTSGGEETQYF. The CDR3 DNA is TGTGCCAGCTCACCGTATCCCACCAGCGGGGGAGAAGAGACCCAGTACTTC. This chain uses TRBV18 with TRBJ2-5; 8 bases map to TRBD2. The germline V gene encodes CDR1 KGHSH and CDR2 LQKENI. The V segment lost 3 bases and the J segment 3 bases; nucleotides outside the gene matches: 12. This CDR3 region has 17 residues.

The chain employs TRBV5-1 and TRBJ2-5, with no clear D. This CDR3 region has 12 residues. Germline V lookup: CDR1 SGHRS, CDR2 YFSETQ. V lost 2 bases and J 5 bases, leaving 7 bases between the germline ends. This chain's CDR3 is CASSLSSETQYF. CDR3 nucleotide sequence: TGCGCCAGCAGCTTATCTTCTGAGACCCAGTACTTC.

The chain links TRBV11-2 to TRBJ2-3, with D uncertain. CDR1 and CDR2 (germline): SGHAT, FQNNGV. The CDR3 sequence is 16 residues long. Trimming left V 0 bases short and J 8 bases short, with 18 bases between. The CDR3 DNA reads as TGTGCCAGCAGCTTAGATTCGGGTGTACTGATGGCTACGCAGTATTTT. Translated, it gives CASSLDSGVLMATQYF.

The chain carries TRBV15 and TRBJ2-1; D is ambiguous. CDR1 is LNHNV and CDR2 is YYDKDF in the germline V gene (reference sequence). The V end was cut by 3 bases, the J end by 7 bases, with 4 bases between. This CDR3 region has 11 residues. The CDR3 DNA sequence: TGTGCCACCAGCAGCCCTAATGAGCAGTTCTTC. Protein: CATSSPNEQFF. Variable domain in full (rest from reference TRBV15 and TRBJ2-1): DAMVIQNPRYQVTQFGKPVTLSCSQTLNHNVMYWYQQKSSQAPKLLFHYYDKDFNNEADTPDNFQSRRPNTSFCFLDIRSPGLGDTAMYLCATSSPNEQFFGPGTRLTVL.

The chain uses TRBV6-6 and TRBJ1-1, with D unclear. CDR3 length: 13 amino acids. Germline assignment: CDR1 MNHNY and CDR2 SVGAGI (reference sequence). V was pared by 5 bases and J by 1 base, with 8 bases between. The CDR3 DNA reads TGTGCCAGCAGTGCACAGACGAACACTGAAGCTTTCTTT. Translation gives CASSAQTNTEAFF.

This sequence joins TRBV29-1 and TRBJ1-1, with D maybe TRBD1 (5 bases). Germline loops: CDR1 SQVTM, CDR2 ANQGSEA. V was clipped by 3 bases and J by 1 base, with 12 bases between them. The CDR3 runs to 14 residues. The CDR3 sequence is CSVEPQGSNTEAFF. CDR3 nucleotide sequence: TGCAGCGTTGAGCCCCAGGGTTCGAACACTGAAGCTTTCTTT.

The chain joins TRBV4-1 to TRBJ2-2; tentative D call: TRBD1 (5 bases). Germline V CDR1 and CDR2: MGHRA, YSYEKL. This CDR3 contains 15 residues. V lost 4 bases and J 3 bases, leaving 12 bases between the germline ends. CDR3 bases: TGCGCCAGCAGCCGCACGACAGTTTACACCGGGGAGCTGTTTTTT. It encodes CASSRTTVYTGELFF.

The V and J genes are TRBV5-1 and TRBJ2-5, with D unclear. V lost 2 bases, J lost 2 bases, and 13 bases lay in between. The CDR3 has 15 residues. Germline assignment: CDR1 SGHRS and CDR2 YFSETQ. As DNA, the CDR3 is TGCGCCAGCAGCTTCATGGAAACGGGTCAAGAGACCCAGTACTTC. Amino acid sequence: CASSFMETGQETQYF.

The chain uses TRBV6-1 and TRBJ2-3; D is unresolved. With 4 bases removed from V and 2 bases from J, the gap between germline ends came to 7 bases. The V gene's germline CDR1 is MNHNS and CDR2 SASEGT. The CDR3 runs to 13 residues. The DNA for the CDR3 is TGTGCCAGCAGTGTCCCCTACACAGATACGCAGTATTTT. The encoded protein is CASSVPYTDTQYF.

V usage is TRBV2 and J usage is TRBJ1-4, with TRBD1 matching 8 bases. With V trimmed by 5 bases and J by 8 bases, 4 bases remained unmatched. The CDR3 runs to 13 residues. In germline, CDR1 is SNHLY, CDR2 FYNNEI. The CDR3 DNA is TGTGCCAGCAGTCTTGCAGGGGGCGAAAAACTGTTTTTT. Protein product: CASSLAGGEKLFF.